This record concerns one TCR beta chain sequence. This clone's antigen is unknown. The input lacks base qualities; no much larger clone sits a single base away. This sample was included in a study of T cell clonotyping in hematopoietic cell transplantation (TCRdb year 2021). The study in broad terms: A total of about 140 blood samples were gathered in the study from around 40 consecutive transplant recipients along with their related donors. Recruitment of patients ran from late 2015 to early 2017, and follow-up continued until late 2020 or until death.

Broad study findings and their caveats: Overlap with donor repertoires was found for only a small fraction of recipient repertoires, with over 97% found to appear de novo at the given depth. Sample size was limited, and cells were not sorted, so CD4 and CD8 repertoire contributions could not be separated. A decrease in recipient TCR diversity was observed after transplant, and a progressive increase in pathologically expanded clonotypes was seen from day 30 to day 180. Inverse Simpson Index values from donors and from recipients before transplant predicted broader TCR repertoire diversity after transplant.

This sample's time point label indicates: 180 days after allo-HCT. Blood samples were obtained from recipients approximately 28 days before transplant and at days 30, 100 and 180 after transplant. Using Nuclei Lysis Solution, genomic DNA was extracted from unfractionated peripheral blood mononuclear cells that were either fresh or cryopreserved. With the immunoSEQ assay, which is a bias-controlled multiplex PCR relying on V- and J-specific primers, TCR beta CDR3 regions were amplified from genomic DNA. In a second PCR step, the CDR3 amplicons were tagged with a proprietary barcode plus Illumina adapter sequences. An Illumina MiSeq instrument was used to sequence the CDR3 libraries. On the study's bioinformatics: Export and quality control were performed with immunoSEQ Analyzer 3.0, and downstream analyses were performed with R Bioconductor and Immunarch. Only productive rearrangements within the normalized downsampled data set were used in the calculation of repertoire metrics. In the normalized cohort, a clonotype counted as pathologically expanded if the clonotype was larger than 5 templates. The Inverse Simpson Index served as the measure of repertoire diversity. CMV-specificity analyses were carried out on the non-normalized data set to capture all clonotypes. TCRdb provides this immuneACCESS table in a form limited to in-frame rearrangements. Some clones are lacking; in checked studies, under half of them reflect an unresolved V gene, and why the rest are absent is not known. The DNA gave D and trimming, while V, J and clone size come from that table. The sample has some 9,400 clones on record, approximately 79% of them singletons. The leading ten clones occupy 15% to 20% of the sample.

The CDR3 runs 14 amino acids, cysteine and phenylalanine included. The read is trimmed to its CDR3 DNA, 42 bases read in frame from base 1. In the germline V gene (reference sequence), CDR1 corresponds to SEHNR and CDR2 to FQNEAQ. V is shortened by 4 bases, J by 1 base, and the region joining them spans 8 bases. The sequence came from a male patient in his thirties or forties who had an allogeneic stem cell transplant from a related donor, so the T cells may come from the graft donor. Some clones in this sample may be carry-over from other donors' samples. The chain joins TRBV7-9 to TRBJ1-5, with the D segment identity uncertain. The sequencing used PBMCs, collected 180 days after allogeneic stem cell transplant. The CDR3: CASSSAGSNQPQHF. The DNA sequence reads TGTGCCAGCAGCTCGGCCGGCAGCAATCAGCCCCAGCATTTT.